The sequence of this T cell receptor (beta chain) was determined in a study of blood T cell repertoires in COVID-19. Overall study: Acute-phase and convalescent COVID-19 samples originated in the United States, Italy and Spain.

Profiling relied on immunoSEQ multiplex PCR, and the TCRdb table lists in-frame clones only, not all of them. The table has 150,000 to 200,000 clones, about 80% seen once. Germline V CDR1 and CDR2: SEHNR, FQNEAQ (reference sequence). The V segment lost 1 base and the J segment 7 bases; nucleotides outside the gene matches: 4. This CDR3 comprises 13 residues. The participants were between about 18 and 100 years old and came from 24 US areas. The clonotype originates from a woman aged 55-70 years who had recovered from COVID-19. V and J are TRBV7-9 and TRBJ2-7, with 7 bases lining up with TRBD2. The sample consisted of PBMCs or T cells enriched from blood (not recorded which). CDR3 region: CASSLERGGEQYF. CDR3 bases: TGTGCCAGCAGCTTAGAAAGGGGAGGGGAGCAGTACTTC. Filled out from reference TRBV7-9 and TRBJ2-7, the complete variable domain reads DTGVSQNPRHKITKRGQNVTFRCDPISEHNRLYWYRQTLGQGPEFLTYFQNEAQLEKSRLLSDRFSAERPKGSFSTLEIQRTEQGDSAMYLCASSLERGGEQYFGPGTRLTVT.